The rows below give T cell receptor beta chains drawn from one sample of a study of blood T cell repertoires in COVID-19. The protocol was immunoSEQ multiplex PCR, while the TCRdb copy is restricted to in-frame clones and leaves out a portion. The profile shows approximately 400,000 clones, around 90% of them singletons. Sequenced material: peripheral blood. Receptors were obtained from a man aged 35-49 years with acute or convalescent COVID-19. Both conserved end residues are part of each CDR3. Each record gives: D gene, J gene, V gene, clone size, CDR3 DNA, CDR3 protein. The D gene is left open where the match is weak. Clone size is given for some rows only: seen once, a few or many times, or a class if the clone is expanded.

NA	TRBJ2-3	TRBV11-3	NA	TGTGCCAGCAGCAGACAGACATACACAGATACGCAGTATTTT	CASSRQTYTDTQYF
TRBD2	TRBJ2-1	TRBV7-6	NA	TGTGCCAGCAGCTTAGTCCCCTGGTCGGGGGGACGTTACAATGAGCAGTTCTTC	CASSLVPWSGGRYNEQFF
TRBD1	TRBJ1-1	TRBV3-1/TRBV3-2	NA	TGTGCCAGCAGCCAAGAATCCCGGACAGGGACTGAAGCTTTCTTT	CASSQESRTGTEAFF
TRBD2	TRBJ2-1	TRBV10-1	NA	TGCGCCAGCAGCCCCAGATGGCCTAGCGGGAACGATGAGCAGTTCTTC	CASSPRWPSGNDEQFF
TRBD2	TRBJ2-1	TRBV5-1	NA	TGCGCCAGCAGCTCCAGACTAGCGGGGGGGCCCCGTGAGCAGTTCTTC	CASSSRLAGGPREQFF
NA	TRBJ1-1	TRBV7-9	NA	TGTGCCAGCAGAATGGGGTTTTTGGACAGTCGGGGGAACACTGAAGCTTTCTTT	CASRMGFLDSRGNTEAFF
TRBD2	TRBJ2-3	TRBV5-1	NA	TGCGCCAGCGCGACTAGCGGGAGGGCCGCTGGGCAGTATTTT	CASATSGRAAGQYF
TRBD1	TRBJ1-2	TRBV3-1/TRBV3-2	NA	TGTGCCAGCAGCCTACTGACAGGGGACTATGGCTACACCTTC	CASSLLTGDYGYTF
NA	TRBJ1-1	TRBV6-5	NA	TGTGCCAGCAGTTACTCTCCGGACGGGAGTGGGGCTGAAGCTTTCTTT	CASSYSPDGSGAEAFF
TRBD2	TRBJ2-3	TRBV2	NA	TGTGCCAGCAGTGAGCTTGGCGGGAGCGCAGATACGCAGTATTTT	CASSELGGSADTQYF
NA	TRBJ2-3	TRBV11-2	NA	TGTGCCAGCAGCTTAGACCAGGGGTTCGGTACGCAGTATTTT	CASSLDQGFGTQYF
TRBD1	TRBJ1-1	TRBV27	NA	TGTGCCAGCAGTTTTAGACAGGGGAGCACTGAAGCTTTCTTT	CASSFRQGSTEAFF
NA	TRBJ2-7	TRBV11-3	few	TGTGCCAGCAGCTTTATCAAACAGACAGAGCAGTACTTC	CASSFIKQTEQYF
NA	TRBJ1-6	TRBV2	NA	TGTGCCAGCAGTTCGGGACTCGGGAATTCACCCCTCCACTTT	CASSSGLGNSPLHF
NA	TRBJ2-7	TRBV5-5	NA	TGTGCCAGCAGCTTGGAAGCTTACGAGCAGTACTTC	CASSLEAYEQYF
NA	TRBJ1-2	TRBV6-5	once	TGTGCCAGCAGAGACCTACTGGGGACGGGAGTCGGCTACACCTTC	CASRDLLGTGVGYTF
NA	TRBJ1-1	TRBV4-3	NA	TGCGCCAGCAGCCAAGGTCCGGGAGGGGGGGACACTGAAGCTTTCTTT	CASSQGPGGGDTEAFF
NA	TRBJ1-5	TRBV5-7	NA	TGTGCCAGCAGCGGTTCACAGAGACAGCCCCAGCATTTT	CASSGSQRQPQHF
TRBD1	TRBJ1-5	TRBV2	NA	TGTGCCAGCAGTCAGGGACAGGGGCATCAGCCCCAGCATTTT	CASSQGQGHQPQHF
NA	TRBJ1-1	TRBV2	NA	TGTGCCAGCAGTTCTCAGGGAAATACTGAAGCTTTCTTT	CASSSQGNTEAFF
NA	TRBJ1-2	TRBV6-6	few	TGTGCCAGCAGCCCGAACATTAACTATGGCTACACCTTC	CASSPNINYGYTF
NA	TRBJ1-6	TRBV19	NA	TGTGCCAGTAGTATTGGTGGGGGCGGCCAGAATTCACCCCTCCACTTT	CASSIGGGGQNSPLHF
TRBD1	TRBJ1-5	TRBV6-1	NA	TGTGCCAGCAGTGATTGGACAGGGGAAATGAGTCAGCCCCAGCATTTT	CASSDWTGEMSQPQHF
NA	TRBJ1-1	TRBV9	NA	TGTGCCAGCAGCATCGCAGGGAGGCGGGGGCAAGCTTTCTTT	CASSIAGRRGQAFF
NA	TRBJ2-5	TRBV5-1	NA	TGCGCCAGCAGCCCGTCCTCTGGAGGGGAAGAGACCCAGTACTTC	CASSPSSGGEETQYF
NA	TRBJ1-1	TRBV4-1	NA	TGCGCCAGCAGCCAGGCCAGGGAAATCACTGAAGCTTTCTTT	CASSQAREITEAFF